A single sample is the source of the 28 T cell receptor beta chains below, sequenced in a study of human T cells and chemical hapten exposure. TCRdb re-called the RACE reads through MiXCR, storing one row per CDR3 protein. There are around 330,000 distinct CDR3 sequences in the sample; about 5% occur only once, and around 8.6% lies in the top ten. Time point specified: pre-sensitization, week 0. Noted treatment: therapeutic diphenylcyclopropenone sensitization with weekly scalp DPC. Here the sequenced sample was whole blood, taken in connection with sensitization to the hapten diphenylcyclopropenone (DPC). The source is a woman between 18 and 29 years old with alopecia areata. Some clones in this sample may be carry-over from other donors' samples.

This chain uses TRBV20-1 with TRBJ2-5; TRBD1 or TRBD2 may be the D gene (5 bases each). V was pared by 1 base and J by 5 bases, with 14 bases between. The CDR3 loop spans 14 amino acids. Germline values: CDR1 DFQATT, CDR2 SNEGSKA (reference sequence). CDR3 coding DNA: TGCAGTGCTAGAGGCGTCAGGGACCGTGAGACCCAGTACTTC. Its protein is CSARGVRDRETQYF.

The sample holds a few counts of this clonotype. The chain has TRBV7-8 and TRBJ2-1; 9 bases agree with TRBD1. Germline V gene data show CDR1 as SGHVS and CDR2 as FQNEAQ. V dropped 5 bases and J dropped 10; count of bases not matched to a gene: 9. The CDR3 spans 14 residues. CDR3 sequence (DNA): TGTGCCAGCAGCGTTAACTACAGGGGGCAAGAGCAGTTCTTC. The encoded protein is CASSVNYRGQEQFF.

This clonotype was seen a handful of times. The chain uses TRBV20-1 and TRBJ1-3; D perhaps matches TRBD1 (5 bases). Germline CDR1 DFQATT, CDR2 SNEGSKA (reference sequence). V was trimmed by 3 bases and J by 10 bases, leaving 25 bases between them. The CDR3 sequence is 16 residues long. The CDR3 here is CSASPVSGTVVGTIYF. The CDR3 DNA reads TGCAGTGCTAGTCCCGTCTCCGGGACGGTCGTAGGGACCATATATTTT.

The rearrangement links TRBV25-1 to TRBJ2-7; D not resolved. The ends were cut back, 2 bases at V and 3 bases at J, with 2 bases in the middle. Germline V gives CDR1 MGHDK, CDR2 SYGVNS. CDR3 size: 11 residues. The CDR3 loop reads CASSEDYEQYF. The CDR3 DNA is TGTGCCAGCAGTGAAGACTACGAGCAGTACTTC.

The rearrangement uses TRBV5-4 and TRBJ2-7; 13 positions match TRBD2. CDR3 length: 15 amino acids. Germline V CDR1 and CDR2: SGHNT, YYREEE (reference sequence). The V segment lost 1 base and the J segment 6 bases; nucleotides outside the gene matches: 4. This CDR3 is CASSLPGLAGSEQYF. CDR3 sequence (DNA): TGTGCCAGCAGCTTGCCGGGACTAGCGGGGAGCGAGCAGTACTTC.

This chain's CDR3 is CATSDLKGTKDTQYF. The CDR3 DNA is TGTGCCACCAGTGATTTGAAGGGGACGAAAGATACGCAGTATTTT. The J gene is TRBJ2-3, the V gene TRBV24-1, with D perhaps assigned TRBD1 or TRBD2 (5 bases each). From germline, CDR1 is KGHDR and CDR2 SFDVKD. The CDR3 is 15 amino acids. Trimming removed 0 bases at V and 5 bases at J, with 11 bases between.

The sample holds a few counts of this clonotype. The rearrangement joins TRBV5-1 to TRBJ2-1, with D maybe TRBD2 (7 bases). Between the trimmed V and J ends, which lost 5 bases and 5 bases, there was a span of 17 bases. This CDR3 contains 15 residues. Germline V CDR1 and CDR2: SGHRS, YFSETQ. CDR3 protein: CASSLARGGDNEQFF. The CDR3 nucleotides read TGCGCCAGCAGTTTAGCCCGAGGGGGGGACAATGAGCAGTTCTTC.

This clonotype was picked up many times. This chain uses TRBV7-2 with TRBJ2-3; D ambiguous. The V end was cut by 5 bases, the J end by 6 bases, with 15 bases between. This CDR3 is 14 amino acids long. The V gene's germline CDR1 is SGHTA and CDR2 FQGNSA. The CDR3 DNA is TGTGCCAGCAGCGCCCTACTTTCTCGGGATACGCAGTATTTT. This encodes CASSALLSRDTQYF. Together with reference TRBV7-2 and TRBJ2-3, the CDR3 gives the full variable domain: GAGVSQSPSNKVTEKGKDVELRCDPISGHTALYWYRQSLGQGLEFLIYFQGNSAPDKSGLPSDRFSAERTGGSVSTLTIQRTQQEDSAVYLCASSALLSRDTQYFGPGTRLTVL.

This clonotype appeared many times. This chain joins TRBV4-2 and TRBJ2-2; either TRBD1 or TRBD2 may fit D (6 bases each). The length of the CDR3 is 16 residues. The germline gives CDR1 LGHNA, CDR2 YNFKEQ. Trimming shortened V by 0 bases and J by 6 bases, and 14 bases separated the two germline ends. CDR3 coding DNA: TGTGCCAGCAGCCAAGATTGGGGGGCCAGCGCCGGGGAGCTGTTTTTT. Translating gives CASSQDWGASAGELFF.

The sample holds a few counts of this clonotype. V is TRBV10-3 and J is TRBJ1-1; D remains unclear. The CDR3 sequence is 15 residues long. Germline CDR1 reads ENHRY; CDR2 reads SYGVKD. V lost 4 bases to trimming and J lost 0 bases, with 12 bases between them. The CDR3 region is CAISATERMNTEAFF. CDR3 coding DNA: TGTGCCATCAGTGCAACGGAGCGCATGAACACTGAAGCTTTCTTT.

This clonotype has a handful of counts. V usage is TRBV11-2 and J usage is TRBJ1-2; 9 bases line up with TRBD1. This CDR3 is built from 15 residues. Per germline, CDR1 SGHAT and CDR2 FQNNGV. V gave up 0 bases and J gave up 5 bases; unmatched junction bases: 4. The CDR3 bases are TGTGCCAGCAGCTTAGATCCGACAGGGGGTTATGGCTACACCTTC. It is translated as CASSLDPTGGYGYTF. The full variable domain, with the rest looked up from reference TRBV11-2 and TRBJ1-2, is EAGVAQSPRYKIIEKRQSVAFWCNPISGHATLYWYQQILGQGPKLLIQFQNNGVVDDSQLPKDRFSAERLKGVDSTLKIQPAKLEDSAVYLCASSLDPTGGYGYTFGSGTRLTVV.

This clonotype was detected many times. This chain joins TRBV12-3 or TRBV12-4 and TRBJ1-6; TRBD1 agrees at 10 bases. J lost 7 bases, V lost 3 bases, and 3 bases had no gene match. The CDR3 spans 15 residues. The CDR3 loop is CASSLRGQGNSPLHF. As DNA, the CDR3 is TGTGCCAGCAGTTTGAGGGGACAGGGGAATTCACCCCTCCACTTT.

The V call is TRBV4-1, the J call TRBJ2-7, with TRBD1 as a possible D gene (6 bases). The germline V gene encodes CDR1 MGHRA and CDR2 YSYEKL. V was clipped by 0 bases and J by 0 bases, with 12 bases between them. This CDR3 contains 16 residues. As DNA, the CDR3 is TGCGCCAGCAGCCAAGAATTACAGGGTGACTCCTACGAGCAGTACTTC. Its translation: CASSQELQGDSYEQYF.

V is TRBV5-4 and J is TRBJ2-3; D possibly corresponds to TRBD2 (5 bases). V lost 4 bases to trimming and J lost 0 bases, with 12 bases between them. The CDR3 consists of 15 residues. Germline V gene lookup returns CDR1 SGHNT and CDR2 YYREEE (reference sequence). The CDR3 is CASSQTKSSTDTQYF. In DNA form, the CDR3 reads TGTGCCAGCAGCCAGACTAAGTCTAGCACAGATACGCAGTATTTT.

At least ten counts were recorded for this clonotype. The gene calls are TRBV10-3 and TRBJ1-2; D gene unclear. Germline lookup yields CDR1 ENHRY and CDR2 SYGVKD. Trimming shortened V by 0 bases and J by 2 bases, and 7 bases separated the two germline ends. CDR3 length: 14 amino acids. In DNA form, the CDR3 reads TGTGCCATCAGTGAGTCTGTTTCCAACTATGGCTACACCTTC. Its translation is CAISESVSNYGYTF.

This clonotype was observed many times. CDR3 in DNA: TGTGCCAGCAGTTTGCGGACAGGGGGCTGGGGGACTGAAGCTTTCTTT. It codes for CASSLRTGGWGTEAFF. The rearrangement joins TRBV12-3 or TRBV12-4 to TRBJ1-1; the match to TRBD1 covers 11 bases. CDR3 length equals 16 residues. J gave up 5 bases and V 3 bases, and 8 bases lay outside the gene matches.

This clonotype occurred a few times. The chain links TRBV20-1 to TRBJ1-1, with D maybe TRBD1 (5 bases). This CDR3 spans 15 amino acids. Per the germline V gene, CDR1 is DFQATT and CDR2 is SNEGSKA (reference sequence). V dropped 0 bases and J dropped 3 bases, with 14 bases sitting between them. The chain's CDR3 is CSARDPKEGDTEAFF. DNA of the CDR3: TGCAGTGCTAGAGACCCTAAGGAAGGGGACACTGAAGCTTTCTTT.

The chain combines TRBV6-5 with TRBJ2-3; D is unresolved. The CDR3 sequence is 14 residues long. Trimming cost V 2 bases and J 7 bases, with 13 bases left between them. Germline V lookup: CDR1 MNHEY, CDR2 SVGAGI. The CDR3 spells CASSYTPDLNTQYF. Written as DNA, the CDR3 is TGTGCCAGCAGTTACACTCCGGACCTGAATACGCAGTATTTT.

This clonotype was found a few times. This chain connects TRBV10-2 to TRBJ2-7; the match to TRBD1 covers 10 bases. The CDR3 has 14 amino acids. Germline assignment: CDR1 WSHSY and CDR2 SAAADI. With V trimmed by 10 bases and J by 3 bases, 9 bases remained unmatched. CDR3 protein: CATYPGTGVYEQYF. DNA for the CDR3: TGCGCCACCTACCCCGGGACAGGGGTCTACGAGCAGTACTTC.

The table lists this clonotype with a few counts. The genes are TRBV6-6 and TRBJ1-6; D ambiguous. The CDR3 sequence is 14 residues long. CDR1 is MNHNY and CDR2 is SVGAGI in the germline V gene (reference sequence). Trimming shortened V by 3 bases and J by 8 bases, and 11 bases separated the two germline ends. The CDR3 loop reads CASSYSGRDSPLHF. CDR3 nucleotide sequence: TGTGCCAGCAGTTATTCCGGGCGGGATTCACCCCTCCACTTT.

This clonotype was seen ten or more times. The gene calls are TRBV27 and TRBJ1-2; a weak D match, TRBD1 (6 bases). Germline CDR1 MNHEY, CDR2 SMNVEV (reference sequence). CDR3 length: 14 residues. Trimming removed 8 bases at V and 7 bases at J, with 20 bases between. The CDR3 sequence: CASRPGGAVGGYTF. The CDR3 DNA follows: TGTGCCAGCCGGCCCGGGGGCGCAGTGGGTGGCTACACCTTC.

This clonotype was counted between two and nine times. The chain employs TRBV7-2 and TRBJ1-5, with D tentatively TRBD1 (6 bases). Trimming took off 3 bases at V and 0 bases at J, with 12 bases between the two ends. Germline lookup yields CDR1 SGHTA and CDR2 FQGNSA. The CDR3 sequence is 16 residues long. The CDR3 here is CASSLTGEYSNQPQHF. In DNA form, the CDR3 reads TGTGCCAGCAGCTTGACAGGAGAATATAGCAATCAGCCCCAGCATTTT.

This clonotype turned up a few times. The chain employs TRBV12-3 or TRBV12-4 and TRBJ2-5, with 8 bases fitting TRBD2. V was clipped by 6 bases and J by 5 bases; unmatched bases: 11. The CDR3 loop spans 15 amino acids. CDR3 nucleotides: TGTGCCAGCAGGCTGGCGGGGGGCCGGTCGGAGACCCAGTACTTC. It is translated as CASRLAGGRSETQYF.

Ten or more counts support this clonotype. A junction end diverges from the germline sequence, so it may reflect a read error. The chain recombines TRBV5-1 with TRBJ2-5, with D possibly being TRBD1 or TRBD2 (5 bases each). The CDR3 runs 14 residues. From germline, CDR1 is SGHRS and CDR2 YFSETQ. The CDR3: CASRSGTPQGTQYF. CDR3 DNA sequence: TGCGCCAGCAGGTCCGGGACCCCTCAAGGGACCCAGTACTTC.

This clonotype was recorded at least ten times. The CDR3 reads CASSLRGFGLDEKLFF. CDR3 bases: TGTGCCAGCAGCTTAAGGGGTTTCGGTCTCGATGAAAAACTGTTTTTT. This chain links TRBV7-6 with TRBJ1-4; possibly TRBD1 for D (5 bases). The CDR3 contains 16 residues. Germline V gene sequence: CDR1 SGHVS, CDR2 FNYEAQ. V shed 2 bases and J shed 6 bases, with 16 bases lying between them.

The chain uses TRBV20-1 and TRBJ1-5, with 10 bases lining up with TRBD1. The CDR3 has 13 amino acids. Germline CDR1 is DFQATT and CDR2 is SNEGSKA (reference sequence). The V segment lost 5 bases and the J segment 7 bases; nucleotides outside the gene matches: 5. Here the CDR3 reads CSADRGLGQPQHF. Here the CDR3 DNA reads TGCAGTGCTGACAGGGGGCTGGGACAGCCCCAGCATTTT.

This clonotype appeared many times. This rearrangement joins TRBV18 to TRBJ2-1, with no clear D. This CDR3 has 14 residues. The V gene's germline CDR1 is KGHSH and CDR2 LQKENI. V lost 2 bases and J lost 6, with 11 bases in between. The CDR3 sequence is CASSPNDLFNEQFF. The CDR3 nucleotides are TGTGCCAGCTCACCAAACGACCTCTTCAATGAGCAGTTCTTC.

This clonotype occurred a few times. This chain uses TRBV10-3 with TRBJ2-1; TRBD2 agrees at 14 bases. This CDR3 has 13 residues. Per the germline V gene, CDR1 is ENHRY and CDR2 is SYGVKD. Trimming removed 10 bases from V and 8 bases from J; junction bases left unmatched: 4. The CDR3 DNA reads as TGTGCCACCAGACTAGCGGGGGGGGATGAGCAGTTCTTC. Translating it yields CATRLAGGDEQFF.